The clone carrying this T cell receptor (beta chain) was counted a single time. TCRdb's copy holds only in-frame clones and misses some; the assay was immunoSEQ multiplex PCR. The repertoire holds about 190,000 clones, with 89% as singletons. The data originate from a study of blood T cell repertoires in COVID-19. The wider study: The analysed material was cDNA or gDNA that came from T cells, B-cell-depleted T cells, or PBMCs.

Material for sequencing was peripheral blood. The clonotype comes from a man aged 35-49 years with acute or convalescent COVID-19.

The CDR3 region is CASSESRDRSYEQYF. DNA of the CDR3: TGTGCCAGCAGTGAATCCAGGGATCGCTCCTACGAGCAGTACTTC. This chain joins TRBV25-1 and TRBJ2-7, with a weak D call TRBD1 (5 bases). The CDR3 extends over 15 amino acids. V lost 1 base and J lost 0, with 10 bases in between. Germline V CDR1 and CDR2: MGHDK, SYGVNS.